These T cell receptor beta chains were read from a single sample in a study of T cell responses to AZD1222 COVID-19 vaccine. The repertoire was sequenced with immunoSEQ multiplex PCR; TCRdb's copy has only in-frame clones and lacks some. The sample includes roughly 130,000 clones, 88% of them seen just once. The sequences come from peripheral blood, collected on day 0 of AZD1222 vaccination. All receptors derive from an adult in good health. Each CDR3 is given with its conserved first and last residue. Each record gives: clone size, V gene, D gene, J gene, CDR3 DNA, CDR3 protein. A D gene is named only where the DNA matches it firmly. Expanded clones are given a class, and other clones once, few, many or no size at all.

abundance: NA; v_gene: TRBV5-1; d_gene: NA; j_gene: TRBJ2-5; CDR3nt: TGCGCCAGCAGCTTGACAGGGAGGTACCAAGAGACCCAGTACTTC; CDR3aa: CASSLTGRYQETQYF
abundance: NA; v_gene: TRBV19; d_gene: TRBD2; j_gene: TRBJ2-3; CDR3nt: TGTGCCAGTGGAGAACTAGCGGGGGGCGCAGATACGCAGTATTTT; CDR3aa: CASGELAGGADTQYF
abundance: NA; v_gene: TRBV10-2; d_gene: NA; j_gene: TRBJ2-3; CDR3nt: TGCGCCAGCAGTTTGGTGGCAGATACGCAGTATTTT; CDR3aa: CASSLVADTQYF
abundance: NA; v_gene: TRBV19; d_gene: TRBD1; j_gene: TRBJ1-2; CDR3nt: TGTGCCAGTAGTCCCGGGACAGGGGGGTATAACTATGGCTACACCTTC; CDR3aa: CASSPGTGGYNYGYTF
abundance: NA; v_gene: TRBV14; d_gene: NA; j_gene: TRBJ1-6; CDR3nt: TGTGCCAGCAGCCAAAAAACGGGTCCGAGCTCCTATAATTCACCCCTCCACTTT; CDR3aa: CASSQKTGPSSYNSPLHF
abundance: NA; v_gene: TRBV30; d_gene: TRBD1; j_gene: TRBJ1-1; CDR3nt: TGTGCCTGGAGTCCCGGGACAGGGATCACTGAAGCTTTCTTT; CDR3aa: CAWSPGTGITEAFF
abundance: NA; v_gene: TRBV19; d_gene: NA; j_gene: TRBJ1-5; CDR3nt: TGTGCCAGTGGCGAGACTTGGCAGCCCCAGCATTTT; CDR3aa: CASGETWQPQHF
abundance: NA; v_gene: TRBV6-5; d_gene: NA; j_gene: TRBJ1-4; CDR3nt: TGTGCCAGCACGCTTAACTCTGGTGAAAAACTGTTTTTT; CDR3aa: CASTLNSGEKLFF
abundance: NA; v_gene: TRBV7-9; d_gene: NA; j_gene: TRBJ1-5; CDR3nt: TGTGCCAGCGGACACGATCAGCCCCAGCATTTT; CDR3aa: CASGHDQPQHF
abundance: NA; v_gene: TRBV3-1/TRBV3-2; d_gene: TRBD2; j_gene: TRBJ2-7; CDR3nt: TGTGCCAGCGCTGGCGGGACTAGCGGAGCCTACGAGCAGTACTTC; CDR3aa: CASAGGTSGAYEQYF
abundance: NA; v_gene: TRBV5-3; d_gene: NA; j_gene: TRBJ1-5; CDR3nt: TGTGCCAGAAGCTTGGGCACGGGGGGCAATCAGCCCCAGCATTTT; CDR3aa: CARSLGTGGNQPQHF
abundance: NA; v_gene: TRBV9; d_gene: NA; j_gene: TRBJ2-7; CDR3nt: TGTGCCAGCAGCGTAGATCAGGGTGGCTACGAGCAGTACTTC; CDR3aa: CASSVDQGGYEQYF
abundance: NA; v_gene: TRBV3-1/TRBV3-2; d_gene: TRBD2; j_gene: TRBJ2-7; CDR3nt: TGTGCCAGCAGCCAAGGGACTAGCAGAAGGGACGAGCAGTACTTC; CDR3aa: CASSQGTSRRDEQYF
abundance: NA; v_gene: TRBV5-1; d_gene: NA; j_gene: TRBJ2-5; CDR3nt: TGCGCCAGCAGCTCGGTCGGTGGGCAGCACCAAGAGACCCAGTACTTC; CDR3aa: CASSSVGGQHQETQYF
abundance: NA; v_gene: TRBV10-2; d_gene: NA; j_gene: TRBJ2-7; CDR3nt: TGCGCCAGCAGTGAGGGTACCCTACCCCCCGAGCAGTACTTC; CDR3aa: CASSEGTLPPEQYF
abundance: NA; v_gene: TRBV19; d_gene: NA; j_gene: TRBJ1-2; CDR3nt: TGTGCCAGTAGAGACATCGATGGCTACACCTTC; CDR3aa: CASRDIDGYTF
abundance: once; v_gene: TRBV6-1; d_gene: TRBD1; j_gene: TRBJ1-6; CDR3nt: TGTGCCAGCAGTGGAGGACAGGGCTCAGGCACTTCACCCCTCCACTTT; CDR3aa: CASSGGQGSGTSPLHF
abundance: NA; v_gene: TRBV3-1/TRBV3-2; d_gene: NA; j_gene: TRBJ1-4; CDR3nt: TGTGCCAGCCGGAGACAGCGTGCAACTAATGAAAAACTGTTTTTT; CDR3aa: CASRRQRATNEKLFF
abundance: NA; v_gene: TRBV2; d_gene: NA; j_gene: TRBJ2-3; CDR3nt: TGTGCCAGCAGCTTTAGTGATACGCAGTATTTT; CDR3aa: CASSFSDTQYF
abundance: NA; v_gene: TRBV5-4; d_gene: NA; j_gene: TRBJ2-2; CDR3nt: TGTGCCAGCAGCTTGGGGGGCAGGGGGGCGAACACCGGGGAGCTGTTTTTT; CDR3aa: CASSLGGRGANTGELFF
abundance: NA; v_gene: TRBV9; d_gene: NA; j_gene: TRBJ1-1; CDR3nt: TGTGCCAGCAGCGTAGCTACGATGGGTCCCGAGCAGAAAGCTTTCTTT; CDR3aa: CASSVATMGPEQKAFF
abundance: NA; v_gene: TRBV18; d_gene: TRBD1; j_gene: TRBJ2-7; CDR3nt: TGTGCCAGCTCACTTAACAGGGGGAGCTACGAGCAGTACTTC; CDR3aa: CASSLNRGSYEQYF
abundance: NA; v_gene: TRBV10-1; d_gene: NA; j_gene: TRBJ1-2; CDR3nt: TGCGCCAGCAGTTCCTACCAGGGGCATGGCTACACCTTC; CDR3aa: CASSSYQGHGYTF
abundance: NA; v_gene: TRBV19; d_gene: NA; j_gene: TRBJ2-6; CDR3nt: TGTGCCAGTACCCGGGACTCTGGGGCCAACGTCCTGACTTTC; CDR3aa: CASTRDSGANVLTF
abundance: NA; v_gene: TRBV11-2; d_gene: NA; j_gene: TRBJ2-5; CDR3nt: TGTGCCAGCAGCTTAGAACCAGAGACCCAGTACTTC; CDR3aa: CASSLEPETQYF
abundance: NA; v_gene: TRBV9; d_gene: TRBD1; j_gene: TRBJ2-2; CDR3nt: TGTGCCAGCAGCGTAGATGCGACAGGGACGGTCGGGGAGCTGTTTTTT; CDR3aa: CASSVDATGTVGELFF
abundance: NA; v_gene: TRBV9; d_gene: NA; j_gene: TRBJ1-3; CDR3nt: TGTGCCAGCAGCGAAGGGGCCCGCTCTGGAAACACCATATATTTT; CDR3aa: CASSEGARSGNTIYF
abundance: NA; v_gene: TRBV28; d_gene: TRBD1; j_gene: TRBJ1-2; CDR3nt: TGTGCCAGCAGTTCAGGACAGGGGTATGGCTACACCTTC; CDR3aa: CASSSGQGYGYTF
abundance: NA; v_gene: TRBV27; d_gene: TRBD1; j_gene: TRBJ1-1; CDR3nt: TGTGCCAGCAGTAATACAGGGGGCGGAGGTCCTGAAGCTTTCTTT; CDR3aa: CASSNTGGGGPEAFF
abundance: NA; v_gene: TRBV19; d_gene: NA; j_gene: TRBJ1-2; CDR3nt: TGTGCCAGCTCCCTGAGGGCTACTTCTAACTATGGCTACACCTTC; CDR3aa: CASSLRATSNYGYTF
abundance: NA; v_gene: TRBV3-1/TRBV3-2; d_gene: TRBD1; j_gene: TRBJ1-1; CDR3nt: TGTGCCAGCAGCCAAGACGACAGGGCGGCTTTCTTT; CDR3aa: CASSQDDRAAFF
abundance: once; v_gene: TRBV6-4; d_gene: TRBD1; j_gene: TRBJ2-4; CDR3nt: TGTGCCAGCAGTGATTCCGGGACAGGGGGGAACATTCAGTACTTC; CDR3aa: CASSDSGTGGNIQYF
abundance: NA; v_gene: TRBV15; d_gene: TRBD1; j_gene: TRBJ1-5; CDR3nt: TGTGCCACCAGCAGAGATAACCCCCGCGGGGGACAGGCTAGCAATCAGCCCCAGCATTTT; CDR3aa: CATSRDNPRGGQASNQPQHF
abundance: NA; v_gene: TRBV9; d_gene: NA; j_gene: TRBJ1-6; CDR3nt: TGTGCCAGCAGCTTCCGGTGGGACTATAATTCACCCCTCCACTTT; CDR3aa: CASSFRWDYNSPLHF
abundance: NA; v_gene: TRBV5-8; d_gene: TRBD1; j_gene: TRBJ2-2; CDR3nt: TGTGCCAGCAGCCCCGGACAGGGGGAGGCCGGGGAGCTGTTTTTT; CDR3aa: CASSPGQGEAGELFF
abundance: NA; v_gene: TRBV5-4; d_gene: TRBD2; j_gene: TRBJ2-3; CDR3nt: TGTGCCAGCAGCTCAAGGACTAGCGGGGGCACAGATACGCAGTATTTT; CDR3aa: CASSSRTSGGTDTQYF
abundance: NA; v_gene: TRBV7-9; d_gene: TRBD2; j_gene: TRBJ2-3; CDR3nt: TGTGCCAGCAGCTTTCGTGGCGGGAGGCCCACAGATACGCAGTATTTT; CDR3aa: CASSFRGGRPTDTQYF
abundance: NA; v_gene: TRBV9; d_gene: NA; j_gene: TRBJ1-3; CDR3nt: TGTGCCAGCAGCGTAGCTACGGCGGCCAGCTCTGGAAACACCATATATTTT; CDR3aa: CASSVATAASSGNTIYF
abundance: few; v_gene: TRBV9; d_gene: NA; j_gene: TRBJ2-5; CDR3nt: TGTGCCAGCAGCGTAGATGAGGGGGGCGCGGGGGAGACCCAGTACTTC; CDR3aa: CASSVDEGGAGETQYF
abundance: NA; v_gene: TRBV9; d_gene: TRBD2; j_gene: TRBJ2-2; CDR3nt: TGTGCCAGCACCAGCGGGGGGGGCCCAACGAACACCGGGGAGCTGTTTTTT; CDR3aa: CASTSGGGPTNTGELFF
abundance: NA; v_gene: TRBV5-4; d_gene: TRBD2; j_gene: TRBJ2-1; CDR3nt: TGTGCCAGCAGCGCCCGACTAGCGGGAGTCGATGAGCAGTTCTTC; CDR3aa: CASSARLAGVDEQFF
abundance: NA; v_gene: TRBV24-1; d_gene: TRBD2; j_gene: TRBJ2-1; CDR3nt: TGTGCCACCAGTGACCCCTCCCTGCGGGGGGGGAGTGAGCAGTTCTTC; CDR3aa: CATSDPSLRGGSEQFF
abundance: NA; v_gene: TRBV7-2; d_gene: TRBD1; j_gene: TRBJ1-1; CDR3nt: TGTGCCAGCAGCCCCGCCGGGACAGGGACTGAAGCTTTCTTT; CDR3aa: CASSPAGTGTEAFF
abundance: NA; v_gene: TRBV5-8; d_gene: NA; j_gene: TRBJ2-2; CDR3nt: TGTGCCAGCAGCTTTGTCCTGACCACCGGGGAGCTGTTTTTT; CDR3aa: CASSFVLTTGELFF
abundance: NA; v_gene: TRBV6-6; d_gene: TRBD1; j_gene: TRBJ2-1; CDR3nt: TGTGCCAGCAGTAGCCGGGACAGGGGTCACAATGAGCAGTTCTTC; CDR3aa: CASSSRDRGHNEQFF
abundance: few; v_gene: TRBV5-6; d_gene: TRBD1; j_gene: TRBJ1-6; CDR3nt: TGTGCCAGCAGCTACAGGGGAAACTCACCCCTCCACTTT; CDR3aa: CASSYRGNSPLHF
abundance: once; v_gene: TRBV6-5; d_gene: TRBD1; j_gene: TRBJ1-3; CDR3nt: TGTGCCAGCAGTTACTCAGGGGGCCTCCGTGGAAACACCATATATTTT; CDR3aa: CASSYSGGLRGNTIYF
abundance: once; v_gene: TRBV21-1; d_gene: NA; j_gene: TRBJ2-7; CDR3nt: TGTGCCAGCAGCCCGCTGACTACCTACTACGCGGAGCAGTACTTC; CDR3aa: CASSPLTTYYAEQYF
abundance: few; v_gene: TRBV9; d_gene: TRBD1; j_gene: TRBJ1-2; CDR3nt: TGTGCCAGCAGCGTAGGAGGGGACAGGGGGAGGTATGGCTACACCTTC; CDR3aa: CASSVGGDRGRYGYTF